The entry that follows covers one TCR beta chain sequence. Its antigen is not known. This entry belongs to a study of CD8 T cells in Susac syndrome. Study-wide findings and caveats: The study recognized that the number of individuals in its TCR sequencing and HLA analysis was relatively small.

With random hexamers, reverse transcription was performed on about 0.45 to 1 ug of RNA. Amplification of TCR beta CDR3 used immunoSEQ multiplex PCR across 54 Vbeta and 13 Jbeta. TCRdb reprocessed the immunoSEQ multiplex PCR reads via MiXCR and lists one record per CDR3 protein. The data hold about 180,000 distinct CDR3 sequences, with 85% to 95% observed a single time. CD8+ and CD4+ T cells from blood underwent TCR beta sequencing. The multiple sclerosis controls were treatment-naive patients, and their relapsing-remitting disease was stable or active. Germline lookup yields CDR1 SGDLS and CDR2 YYNGEE. This CDR3 has 15 amino acids. The J segment lost 4 bases and the V segment lost 3 bases, leaving 9 bases of the junction unmatched.

The gene calls are TRBV9 and TRBJ2-7, with TRBD2 matching 8 bases. The sequence was obtained from a human donor with multiple sclerosis. Sequenced material: CD8+ T cells from PBMCs. The CDR3 bases are TGTGCCAGCAGCGCAAGCGGGAGTGGTTTGTACGAGCAGTACTTC. Its translation is CASSASGSGLYEQYF.